Here is one TCR beta chain with its context. Amplification used 60 Vbeta primers and 13 Jbeta primers. TCRdb's table, derived via immunoSEQ multiplex PCR, lists solely in-frame clones and lacks some. Among roughly 86,000 clones listed, just over 70% were seen once. These data originate in a study of cytomegalovirus exposure and HLA in healthy donors. Germline lookup yields CDR1 KGHSH and CDR2 LQKENI. This CDR3 is built from 16 residues. The J segment lost 5 bases and the V segment lost 5 bases, leaving 12 bases of the junction unmatched. The sample consisted of PBMCs. The chain employs TRBV18 and TRBJ2-1; 7 positions match TRBD2. The receptor was derived from a man in his sixties in good health and CMV-seronegative. CDR3 nucleotides: TGTGCCAGCTCATTTTCGACTGGTCGGGGGGACAATGAGCAGTTCTTC. Amino acids: CASSFSTGRGDNEQFF.